In its sample, the clone carrying this T cell receptor beta chain was seen once. Its specificity is unknown. The CDR3 is 14 amino acids. Between the trimmed V and J ends, which lost 1 base and 7 bases, there was a span of 13 bases. Per germline, CDR1 MGHDK and CDR2 SYGVNS. The PCR had 60 Vbeta and 13 Jbeta primers. Clones were read by immunoSEQ multiplex PCR, and TCRdb kept only the in-frame ones, dropping some. The table includes roughly 100,000 clones, about 80% detected once. The data originate from a study of cytomegalovirus exposure and HLA in healthy donors. Study-wide findings and caveats: Specificity of a few CMV-associated chains for CMV antigens was verified in vitro.

The source is a man aged 50-59 years in good health and CMV-seropositive. The rearrangement joins TRBV25-1 to TRBJ1-2; the D is unclear. The sample consisted of PBMCs. CDR3 amino acids: CASSEFVGESGYTF. CDR3 DNA sequence: TGTGCCAGCAGTGAATTTGTCGGGGAGTCTGGCTACACCTTC.